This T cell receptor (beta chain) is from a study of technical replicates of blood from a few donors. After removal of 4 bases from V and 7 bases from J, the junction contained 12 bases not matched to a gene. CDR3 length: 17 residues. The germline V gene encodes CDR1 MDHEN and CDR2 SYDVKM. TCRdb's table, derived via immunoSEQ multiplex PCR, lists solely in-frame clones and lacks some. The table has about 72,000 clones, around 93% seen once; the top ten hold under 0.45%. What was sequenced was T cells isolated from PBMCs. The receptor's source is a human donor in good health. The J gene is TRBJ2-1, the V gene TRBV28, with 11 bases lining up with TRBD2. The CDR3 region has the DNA TGTGCCAGCAGTTCTCCTAAAGAACTAGCGGGAGTAAATGAGCAGTTCTTC. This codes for CASSSPKELAGVNEQFF.